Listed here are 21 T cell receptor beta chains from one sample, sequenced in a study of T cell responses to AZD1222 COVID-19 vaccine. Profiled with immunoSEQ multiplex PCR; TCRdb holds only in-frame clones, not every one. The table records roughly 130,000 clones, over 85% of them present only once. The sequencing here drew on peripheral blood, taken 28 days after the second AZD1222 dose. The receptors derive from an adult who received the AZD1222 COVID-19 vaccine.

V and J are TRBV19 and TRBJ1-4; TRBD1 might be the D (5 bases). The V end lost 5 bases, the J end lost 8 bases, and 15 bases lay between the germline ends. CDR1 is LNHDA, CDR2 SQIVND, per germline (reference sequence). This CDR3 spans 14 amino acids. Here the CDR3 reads CASSDQGSGEKLFF. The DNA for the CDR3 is TGTGCCAGTAGTGATCAGGGAAGTGGGGAAAAACTGTTTTTT.

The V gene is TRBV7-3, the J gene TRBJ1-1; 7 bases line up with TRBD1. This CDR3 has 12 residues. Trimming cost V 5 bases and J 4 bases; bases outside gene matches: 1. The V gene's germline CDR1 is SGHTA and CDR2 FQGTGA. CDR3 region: CASSPGGTEAFF. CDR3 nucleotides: TGTGCCAGCAGCCCAGGGGGCACTGAAGCTTTCTTT.

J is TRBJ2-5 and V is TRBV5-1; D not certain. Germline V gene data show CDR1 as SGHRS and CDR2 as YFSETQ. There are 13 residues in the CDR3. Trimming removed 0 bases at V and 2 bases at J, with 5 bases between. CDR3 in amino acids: CASSLGRQETQYF. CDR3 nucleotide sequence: TGCGCCAGCAGCTTGGGACGGCAAGAGACCCAGTACTTC.

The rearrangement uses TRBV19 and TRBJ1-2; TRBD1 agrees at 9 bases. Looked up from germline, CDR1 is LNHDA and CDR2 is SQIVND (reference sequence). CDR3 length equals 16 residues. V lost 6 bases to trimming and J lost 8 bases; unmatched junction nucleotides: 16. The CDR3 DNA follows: TGTGCCAGTAGCTCAACCCCGGTACAGGGGGCGTCCGGCTACACCTTC. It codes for CASSSTPVQGASGYTF.

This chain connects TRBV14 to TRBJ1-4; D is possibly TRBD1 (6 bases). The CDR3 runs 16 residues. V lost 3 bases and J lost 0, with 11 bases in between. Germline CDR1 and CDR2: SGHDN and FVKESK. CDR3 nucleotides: TGTGCCAGCAGCCATAGGGCAGGGGCAACTAATGAAAAACTGTTTTTT. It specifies CASSHRAGATNEKLFF.

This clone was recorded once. The chain's CDR3 is CASSFTPGEKLFF. For the CDR3, the DNA is TGTGCCAGCAGCTTTACCCCGGGTGAAAAACTGTTTTTT. The chain combines TRBV25-1 with TRBJ1-4; D is ambiguous. Looked up from germline, CDR1 is MGHDK and CDR2 is SYGVNS. The V end was cut by 6 bases, the J end by 7 bases, with 12 bases between. The CDR3 is made up of 13 amino acids.

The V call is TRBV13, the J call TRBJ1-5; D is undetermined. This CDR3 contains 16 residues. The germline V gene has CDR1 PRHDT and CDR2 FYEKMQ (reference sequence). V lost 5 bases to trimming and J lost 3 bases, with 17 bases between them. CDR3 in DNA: TGTGCCAGCAGCCGGCGCGGAGACTTGCCCAATCAGCCCCAGCATTTT. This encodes CASSRRGDLPNQPQHF.

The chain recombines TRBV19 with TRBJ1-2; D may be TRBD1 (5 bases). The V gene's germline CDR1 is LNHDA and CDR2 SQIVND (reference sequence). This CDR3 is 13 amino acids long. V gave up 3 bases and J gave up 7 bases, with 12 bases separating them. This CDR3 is CASSMKRGVGYTF. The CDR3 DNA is TGTGCCAGTAGTATGAAGAGGGGAGTTGGCTACACCTTC.

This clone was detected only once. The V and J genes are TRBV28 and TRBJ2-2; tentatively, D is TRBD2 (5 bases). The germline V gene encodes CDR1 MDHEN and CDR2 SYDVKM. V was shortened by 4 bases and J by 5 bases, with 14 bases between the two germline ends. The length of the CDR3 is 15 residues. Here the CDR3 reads CASSSVGVGTGELFF. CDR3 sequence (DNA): TGTGCCAGCAGTTCTGTGGGAGTGGGTACCGGGGAGCTGTTTTTT. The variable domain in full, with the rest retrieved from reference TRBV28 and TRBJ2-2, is DVKVTQSSRYLVKRTGEKVFLECVQDMDHENMFWYRQDPGLGLRLIYFSYDVKMKEKGDIPEGYSVSREKKERFSLILESASTNQTSMYLCASSSVGVGTGELFFGEGSRLTVL.

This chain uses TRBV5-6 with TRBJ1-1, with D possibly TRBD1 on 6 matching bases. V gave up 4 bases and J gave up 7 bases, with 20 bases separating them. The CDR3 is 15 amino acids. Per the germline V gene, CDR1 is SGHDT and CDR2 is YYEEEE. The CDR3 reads CASSATYRAEIEAFF. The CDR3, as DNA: TGTGCCAGCAGCGCGACATACAGGGCGGAGATTGAAGCTTTCTTT.

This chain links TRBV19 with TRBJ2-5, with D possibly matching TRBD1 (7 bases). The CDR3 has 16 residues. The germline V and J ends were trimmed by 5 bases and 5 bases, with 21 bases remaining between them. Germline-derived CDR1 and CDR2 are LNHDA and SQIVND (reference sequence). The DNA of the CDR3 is TGTGCCAGTAGTCTCGAGCGGGTTGGCAGGGGGGAGACCCAGTACTTC. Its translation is CASSLERVGRGETQYF.

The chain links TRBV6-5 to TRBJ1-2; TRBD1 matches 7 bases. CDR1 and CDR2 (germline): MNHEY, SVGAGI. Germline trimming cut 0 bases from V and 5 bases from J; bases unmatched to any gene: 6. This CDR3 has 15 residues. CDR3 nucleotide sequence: TGTGCCAGCAGTTACTCGGGGACAGATCGATATGGCTACACCTTC. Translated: CASSYSGTDRYGYTF.

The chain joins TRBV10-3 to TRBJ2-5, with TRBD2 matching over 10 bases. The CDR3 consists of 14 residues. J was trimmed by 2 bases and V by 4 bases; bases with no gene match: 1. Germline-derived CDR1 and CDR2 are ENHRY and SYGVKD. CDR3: CAISALAGQETQYF. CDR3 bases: TGTGCCATCAGTGCACTAGCGGGACAAGAGACCCAGTACTTC.

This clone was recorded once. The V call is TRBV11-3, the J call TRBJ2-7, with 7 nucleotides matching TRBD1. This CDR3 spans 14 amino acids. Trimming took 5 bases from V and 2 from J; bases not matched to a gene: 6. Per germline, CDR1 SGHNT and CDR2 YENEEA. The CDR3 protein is CASSMIQGPYEQYF. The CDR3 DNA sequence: TGTGCCAGCAGCATGATACAGGGGCCCTACGAGCAGTACTTC.

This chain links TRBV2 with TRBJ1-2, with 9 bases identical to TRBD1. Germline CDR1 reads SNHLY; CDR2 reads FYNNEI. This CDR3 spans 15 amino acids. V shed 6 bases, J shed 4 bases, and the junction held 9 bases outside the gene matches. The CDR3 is CASRTERDRAYGYTF. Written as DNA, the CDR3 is TGTGCCAGCAGGACGGAACGGGACAGGGCCTATGGCTACACCTTC.

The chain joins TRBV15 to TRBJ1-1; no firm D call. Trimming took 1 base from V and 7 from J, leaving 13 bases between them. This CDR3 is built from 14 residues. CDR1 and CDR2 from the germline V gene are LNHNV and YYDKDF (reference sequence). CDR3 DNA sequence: TGTGCCACCAGCAGAGGGTTTGGGAGCTTTGAAGCTTTCTTT. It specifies CATSRGFGSFEAFF.

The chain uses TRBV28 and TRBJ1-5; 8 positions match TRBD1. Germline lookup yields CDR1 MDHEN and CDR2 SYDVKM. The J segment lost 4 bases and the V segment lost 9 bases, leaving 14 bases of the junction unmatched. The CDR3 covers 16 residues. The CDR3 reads CASIRTGRGRNQPQHF. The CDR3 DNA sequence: TGTGCCAGTATCCGGACGGGCAGGGGGCGAAATCAGCCCCAGCATTTT.

CDR3 nucleotide sequence: TGTGCCAGCAGTTACGGCAGGGAGGCTGAAGCTTTCTTT. Translation gives CASSYGREAEAFF. J is TRBJ1-1 and V is TRBV6-5, with D possibly TRBD1 on 5 matching bases. CDR1 MNHEY and CDR2 SVGAGI come from the germline V gene. V lost 2 bases to trimming and J lost 6 bases, with 10 bases between them. The CDR3 contains 13 residues.

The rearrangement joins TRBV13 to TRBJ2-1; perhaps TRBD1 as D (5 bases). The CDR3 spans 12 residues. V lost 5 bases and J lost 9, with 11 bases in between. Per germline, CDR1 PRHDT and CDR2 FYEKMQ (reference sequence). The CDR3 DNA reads TGTGCCAGCAGCACAAGCAGGGTTGAGCAGTTCTTC. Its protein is CASSTSRVEQFF. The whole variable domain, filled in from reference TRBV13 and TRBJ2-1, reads AAGVIQSPRHLIKEKRETATLKCYPIPRHDTVYWYQQGPGQDPQFLISFYEKMQSDKGSIPDRFSAQQFSDYHSELNMSSLELGDSALYFCASSTSRVEQFFGPGTRLTVL.

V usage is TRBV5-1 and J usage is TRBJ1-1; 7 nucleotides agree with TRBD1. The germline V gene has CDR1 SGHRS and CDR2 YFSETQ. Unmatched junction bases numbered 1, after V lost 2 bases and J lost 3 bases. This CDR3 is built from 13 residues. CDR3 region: CASSFTGDTEAFF. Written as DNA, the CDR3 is TGCGCCAGCAGCTTCACAGGGGACACTGAAGCTTTCTTT. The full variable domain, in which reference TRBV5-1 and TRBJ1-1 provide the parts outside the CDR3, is KAGVTQTPRYLIKTRGQQVTLSCSPISGHRSVSWYQQTPGQGLQFLFEYFSETQRNKGNFPGRFSGRQFSNSRSEMNVSTLELGDSALYLCASSFTGDTEAFFGQGTRLTVV.

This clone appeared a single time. CDR3 sequence: CASSLAGAYEQYF. Written as DNA, the CDR3 is TGTGCCAGCAGTTTAGCGGGAGCATACGAGCAGTACTTC. The chain employs TRBV27 and TRBJ2-7; TRBD2 aligns across 7 bases. J was trimmed by 4 bases and V by 2 bases; bases with no gene match: 2. This CDR3 comprises 13 residues. Per the germline V gene, CDR1 is MNHEY and CDR2 is SMNVEV (reference sequence).